One sample yielded the 18 T cell receptor beta chains listed below, sequenced in a study of a mutant IDH1 vaccine in newly diagnosed glioma. Described time point: baseline, week 1 (first vaccination visit). Treatment denoted: pre-vaccination baseline after standard-of-care therapy. Generated by immunoSEQ multiplex PCR, the TCRdb table keeps only in-frame clones and is missing some. Of approximately 92,000 clones in the sample, around 77% were seen once. Source: PBMCs, taken from a glioma patient treated with radiotherapy, temozolomide or both. Every receptor here comes from a middle-aged man with glioma.

CDR3 coding DNA: TGTGCCAGCAGCAATACGTCGGACACCCCTAACTATGGCTACACCTTC. This sequence encodes CASSNTSDTPNYGYTF. The chain combines TRBV5-7 with TRBJ1-2; tentative D call: TRBD1 (5 bases). TRBV5-7 is sorted into the ORF group, with uncertain function. CDR3 size: 16 residues. Trimming pared 4 bases from V and 0 bases from J, leaving 16 bases between.

The chain carries TRBV30 and TRBJ1-1; TRBD1 matches at 7 bases. This CDR3 contains 16 residues. Unmatched junction bases numbered 7, after V lost 0 bases and J lost 0 bases. In germline, CDR1 is GTSNPN, CDR2 SVGIG (reference sequence). In DNA form, the CDR3 reads TGTGCCTGGAGTGTGAGAACGGGACAGATGAACACTGAAGCTTTCTTT. Translation gives CAWSVRTGQMNTEAFF.

This clone has just one count. V and J are TRBV5-4 and TRBJ2-1; tentatively, D is TRBD2 (5 bases). This CDR3 is 13 amino acids long. The V gene lost 2 bases and the J gene lost 10 bases, with 13 bases spanning the gap. CDR1 and CDR2 (germline): SGHNT, YYREEE (reference sequence). The CDR3 here is CASSLDSAREQFF. DNA of the CDR3: TGTGCCAGCAGCTTAGATAGCGCGCGGGAGCAGTTCTTC.

The V gene is TRBV2, the J gene TRBJ2-5, with D unresolved. V lost 8 bases and J 3 bases, leaving 4 bases between the germline ends. The V gene's germline CDR1 is SNHLY and CDR2 FYNNEI. The CDR3 is 10 residues long. The CDR3 DNA reads TGTGCCAGCGGGAAAGAGACCCAGTACTTC. As protein: CASGKETQYF.

The V and J genes are TRBV7-8 and TRBJ2-7, with 7 positions matching TRBD1. V lost 5 bases to trimming and J lost 0 bases; unmatched junction nucleotides: 4. Germline V CDR1 and CDR2: SGHVS, FQNEAQ. The CDR3 runs 14 residues. CDR3 nucleotides: TGTGCCAGCAGCCGAAGGGACAGCTCCTACGAGCAGTACTTC. Translating gives CASSRRDSSYEQYF.

This clone was observed a few times. The gene calls are TRBV6-5 and TRBJ1-5, with 8 bases matching TRBD1. V was pared by 2 bases and J by 3 bases, with 3 bases of the junction left unmatched. Per the germline V gene, CDR1 is MNHEY and CDR2 is SVGAGI. The CDR3 spans 15 residues. The CDR3 protein is CASSYTGGNNQPQHF. In nucleotides, the CDR3 is TGTGCCAGCAGTTACACAGGGGGAAACAATCAGCCCCAGCATTTT.

This clone was detected only a few times. V usage is TRBV7-2 and J usage is TRBJ2-7; 9 bases fit TRBD1. Germline V lookup: CDR1 SGHTA, CDR2 FQGNSA. The CDR3 sequence is 14 residues long. V was pared by 3 bases and J by 2 bases, with 2 bases of the junction left unmatched. CDR3: CASSLRTGAYEQYF. CDR3 sequence (DNA): TGTGCCAGCAGCTTGAGGACAGGGGCCTACGAGCAGTACTTC.

V is TRBV28 and J is TRBJ1-1; D ambiguous. This CDR3 spans 14 amino acids. Germline CDR1 reads MDHEN; CDR2 reads SYDVKM. V lost 7 bases, J lost 0 bases, and 12 bases lay in between. The CDR3 sequence: CASNGRRMNTEAFF. CDR3 sequence (DNA): TGTGCCAGCAACGGACGGAGAATGAACACTGAAGCTTTCTTT. Filled out from reference TRBV28 and TRBJ1-1, the complete variable domain reads DVKVTQSSRYLVKRTGEKVFLECVQDMDHENMFWYRQDPGLGLRLIYFSYDVKMKEKGDIPEGYSVSREKKERFSLILESASTNQTSMYLCASNGRRMNTEAFFGQGTRLTVV.

The V and J genes are TRBV6-1 and TRBJ2-7; 8 bases map to TRBD1. Germline CDR1 reads MNHNS; CDR2 reads SASEGT. The V gene end was trimmed by 1 base and the J gene end by 4 bases; junction bases not matched to a gene: 9. The CDR3 loop spans 16 amino acids. The CDR3 loop reads CASSEGFGQGAYEQYF. For the CDR3, the DNA is TGTGCCAGCAGTGAAGGGTTTGGGCAGGGGGCGTACGAGCAGTACTTC.

The chain carries TRBV11-2 and TRBJ2-1, with 9 bases lining up with TRBD2. The J segment lost 6 bases and the V segment lost 5 bases, leaving 17 bases of the junction unmatched. Germline lookup yields CDR1 SGHAT and CDR2 FQNNGV. The CDR3 is 18 amino acids. The CDR3, as DNA: TGTGCCAGCAGCCCCCTCTGGGTAGCGGGAGCGTGGGGCAATGAGCAGTTCTTC. It specifies CASSPLWVAGAWGNEQFF.

V and J are TRBV4-1 and TRBJ2-1, with D tentatively TRBD1 or TRBD2 (5 bases each). Germline V gene lookup returns CDR1 MGHRA and CDR2 YSYEKL. The CDR3 loop spans 14 amino acids. Trimming shortened V by 2 bases and J by 8 bases, and 13 bases separated the two germline ends. DNA of the CDR3: TGCGCCAGCAGCCAACCTAGACAGCGGCATGAGCAGTTCTTC. Amino acid sequence: CASSQPRQRHEQFF.

The chain links TRBV11-2 to TRBJ2-7; D not resolved. The V gene's germline CDR1 is SGHAT and CDR2 FQNNGV. This CDR3 is 17 amino acids long. V was trimmed by 0 bases and J by 3 bases, leaving 18 bases between them. CDR3 sequence reads: CASSLDTYSIQIYEQYF. Written as DNA, the CDR3 is TGTGCCAGCAGCTTAGACACCTACTCGATACAAATCTACGAGCAGTACTTC.

This chain connects TRBV14 to TRBJ2-3, with D unclear. CDR1 is SGHDN, CDR2 FVKESK, per germline. The CDR3 length is 13 residues. Trimming left V 0 bases short and J 5 bases short, with 6 bases between. Here the CDR3 DNA reads TGTGCCAGCAGCCAAGATCAAATAGATACGCAGTATTTT. Protein: CASSQDQIDTQYF. Variable domain in full (rest from reference TRBV14 and TRBJ2-3): EAGVTQFPSHSVIEKGQTVTLRCDPISGHDNLYWYRRVMGKEIKFLLHFVKESKQDESGMPNNRFLAERTGGTYSTLKVQPAELEDSGVYFCASSQDQIDTQYFGPGTRLTVL.

The chain combines TRBV4-2 with TRBJ1-2, with 7 positions matching TRBD1. CDR1 is LGHNA, CDR2 YNFKEQ, per germline. The CDR3 is made up of 15 amino acids. J gave up 3 bases and V 5 bases, and 9 bases lay outside the gene matches. CDR3 coding DNA: TGTGCCAGCAGCTCCCAACAGGGGACCCACTATGGCTACACCTTC. Protein: CASSSQQGTHYGYTF.

The V and J genes are TRBV2 and TRBJ2-5; D is unclear. This CDR3 has 15 residues. With 0 bases removed from V and 4 bases from J, the gap between germline ends came to 12 bases. Germline V gene sequence: CDR1 SNHLY, CDR2 FYNNEI. CDR3 residues: CASSEAIRVGETQYF. DNA of the CDR3: TGTGCCAGCAGTGAAGCAATCCGGGTTGGAGAGACCCAGTACTTC. The whole variable domain, remainder taken from reference TRBV2 and TRBJ2-5, is EPEVTQTPSHQVTQMGQEVILRCVPISNHLYFYWYRQILGQKVEFLVSFYNNEISEKSEIFDDQFSVERPDGSNFTLKIRSTKLEDSAMYFCASSEAIRVGETQYFGPGTRLLVL.

This sequence joins TRBV4-1 and TRBJ2-7; 9 nucleotides match TRBD2. Trimming removed 4 bases from V and 0 bases from J; junction bases left unmatched: 16. The germline gives CDR1 MGHRA, CDR2 YSYEKL. The CDR3 length is 19 residues. The chain's CDR3 is CASSPSRGGGGLLSYEQYF. CDR3 DNA: TGCGCCAGCAGCCCCTCCCGGGGCGGGGGGGGCCTGCTCTCCTACGAGCAGTACTTC.

The chain couples TRBV7-2 to TRBJ2-1, with 11 bases aligning to TRBD2. With 5 bases clipped from V and 4 bases from J, the junction kept 4 bases outside the gene matches. The CDR3 is 15 residues long. Per the germline V gene, CDR1 is SGHTA and CDR2 is FQGNSA. Written as DNA, the CDR3 is TGTGCCAGCAGCACTAGCGGGAGTGGGTACAATGAGCAGTTCTTC. Its translation: CASSTSGSGYNEQFF. The variable domain in full, with the rest retrieved from reference TRBV7-2 and TRBJ2-1, is GAGVSQSPSNKVTEKGKDVELRCDPISGHTALYWYRQSLGQGLEFLIYFQGNSAPDKSGLPSDRFSAERTGGSVSTLTIQRTQQEDSAVYLCASSTSGSGYNEQFFGPGTRLTVL.

The gene calls are TRBV30 and TRBJ1-2; D is unresolved. The CDR3 sequence is 12 residues long. Germline-derived CDR1 and CDR2 are GTSNPN and SVGIG (reference sequence). Trimming left V 3 bases short and J 8 bases short, with 13 bases between. CDR3 nucleotides: TGTGCCTGGAGCTCCCTGTTGAGGGGCTACACCTTC. Protein: CAWSSLLRGYTF.